The source of this T cell receptor (beta chain) is a study of monozygotic twins with cystic fibrosis. Produced via immunoSEQ multiplex PCR; TCRdb's table is partial and in-frame only. The sample includes approximately 36,000 clones, about 90% of them seen just once. The germline V gene has CDR1 SGHRS and CDR2 YFSETQ. Trimming left V 0 bases short and J 1 base short, with 10 bases between. The CDR3 length is 15 residues. Of note for this clone: Its antigen remains unidentified.

General study findings and limits: J usage was most co-twin-similar in 8 of 16 pairs, V in 13.

The rearrangement joins TRBV5-1 to TRBJ2-5; no firm D call. The receptor was isolated from a boy between 2 and 10 years old with cystic fibrosis. The material sequenced was blood. CDR3 bases: TGCGCCAGCAGCTTGGGGTGGATTGGCCAAGAGACCCAGTACTTC. It is translated as CASSLGWIGQETQYF.